The present entry profiles one T cell receptor (beta chain) with its context. This entry comes from a study of control samples from healthy donors and cancer patients. Sequencing was performed with immunoSEQ multiplex PCR; in TCRdb, only in-frame clones are kept and a portion is missing. Of 400,000 to 500,000 clones listed, roughly 90% are singletons. V was shortened by 7 bases and J by 7 bases, with 14 bases between the two germline ends. Germline V gene sequence: CDR1 GTSNPN, CDR2 SVGIG (reference sequence). The CDR3 has 13 residues. The rearrangement uses TRBV30 and TRBJ1-6, with a tentative D call TRBD1 (5 bases). The sequenced sample was PBMCs. This TCR was sampled from a man aged 35 to 55 with head and neck cancer. CDR3 region: CAFEGAHNSPLHF. Here the CDR3 DNA reads TGTGCCTTTGAAGGGGCACACAATTCACCCCTCCACTTT.